The 13 T cell receptor beta chains in this list originate from one sample, sequenced in a study of Ad26.COV2.S vaccination and SARS-CoV-2 variants (dated by TCRdb to about 2021). The method behind the library was the immunoSEQ multiplex PCR assay. Held by TCRdb, this immuneACCESS table contains in-frame sequences only and omits some clones. Under half of the omission traces to an unresolved V gene where checked; the cause of the rest is unknown. This sample gives hundreds of thousands of clones in total; roughly 84% of them show up just once. The ten biggest clones cover around 3.7% of the sample. The treatment or condition tag for this specimen amounts to: over 15 received Ad26.COV2.S at low or high dose, single or two shots; 5 received placebo; per-sample allocation not given. Repertoires of vaccine and placebo recipients were sequenced from samples collected on day 63 after the first injection.

The material was peripheral blood, obtained in a trial of Ad26.COV2.S vaccine versus placebo. These receptors were taken from a person aged 18-60 years who received the Ad26.COV2.S COVID-19 vaccine or a placebo.

V gene TRBV19 combines with J gene TRBJ2-5; the match to TRBD1 covers 9 bases. The ends lost 6 bases at V and 5 bases at J; junction bases unmatched: 10. The CDR3 totals 15 residues. Looked up from germline, CDR1 is LNHDA and CDR2 is SQIVND (reference sequence). CDR3 sequence: CASSLQGAYGETQYF. The CDR3 coding sequence is TGTGCCAGTAGCCTACAGGGGGCGTATGGTGAGACCCAGTACTTC. Using reference TRBV19 and TRBJ2-5 for the parts outside the CDR3, the full variable domain is DGGITQSPKYLFRKEGQNVTLSCEQNLNHDAMYWYRQDPGQGLRLIYYSQIVNDFQKGDIAEGYSVSREKKESFPLTVTSAQKNPTAFYLCASSLQGAYGETQYFGPGTRLLVL.

The chain uses TRBV27 and TRBJ2-7; D gene uncertain. The CDR3 has 16 amino acids. Germline CDR1 reads MNHEY; CDR2 reads SMNVEV (reference sequence). Trimming removed 0 bases at V and 0 bases at J, with 12 bases between. CDR3 in amino acids: CASSLSSVAASYEQYF. CDR3 nucleotide sequence: TGTGCCAGCAGTTTATCCTCGGTGGCGGCCTCCTACGAGCAGTACTTC.

This chain uses TRBV4-2 with TRBJ2-7; D not resolved. The CDR3 covers 15 residues. V lost 0 bases and J 7 bases, leaving 16 bases between the germline ends. Germline loops: CDR1 LGHNA, CDR2 YNFKEQ. The CDR3 spells CASSQEVTAPLEQYF. The DNA for the CDR3 is TGTGCCAGCAGCCAAGAAGTAACAGCCCCCCTGGAGCAGTACTTC.

This clone appeared once. V usage is TRBV18 and J usage is TRBJ2-7; 8 nucleotides match TRBD2. V shed 6 bases, J shed 5 bases, and the junction held 6 bases outside the gene matches. CDR3 length equals 13 residues. Germline lookup yields CDR1 KGHSH and CDR2 LQKENI. For the CDR3, the DNA is TGTGCCAGCTCCCCTAGCGGGTACGACGAGCAGTACTTC. Its protein is CASSPSGYDEQYF.

The chain couples TRBV10-3 to TRBJ1-2; D is undetermined. The germline gives CDR1 ENHRY, CDR2 SYGVKD. V gave up 0 bases and J gave up 6 bases, with 11 bases separating them. The CDR3 runs 14 residues. The CDR3 protein is CAISESRASHGYTF. CDR3 DNA sequence: TGTGCCATCAGTGAGTCTAGGGCATCACATGGCTACACCTTC.

The chain carries TRBV2 and TRBJ2-1; 10 nucleotides match TRBD2. Germline CDR1 SNHLY, CDR2 FYNNEI. The CDR3 is made up of 16 amino acids. V dropped 8 bases and J dropped 2; count of bases not matched to a gene: 9. CDR3 residues: CASQRRSGGAYNEQFF. CDR3 bases: TGTGCCAGCCAAAGGAGAAGCGGGGGGGCCTACAATGAGCAGTTCTTC.

This clone was seen a handful of times. The genes are TRBV6-5 and TRBJ2-4, with D maybe TRBD2 (7 bases). Germline CDR1 reads MNHEY; CDR2 reads SVGAGI. The V and J ends lost 7 bases and 7 bases respectively, with 17 bases between them. There are 14 residues in the CDR3. CDR3 in DNA: TGTGCCAGCACCGAGGGGGGGGGAGTGAACATTCAGTACTTC. Translation gives CASTEGGGVNIQYF.

The V call is TRBV5-1, the J call TRBJ2-7; a possible D gene is TRBD1 (7 bases). The CDR3 length is 18 residues. Per the germline V gene, CDR1 is SGHRS and CDR2 is YFSETQ. Trimming removed 4 bases at V and 3 bases at J, with 26 bases between. This CDR3 is CASSPERFGQGGSYEQYF. CDR3 sequence (DNA): TGCGCCAGCAGCCCGGAGAGGTTCGGGCAGGGGGGCAGCTACGAGCAGTACTTC. The variable domain in full, with the rest retrieved from reference TRBV5-1 and TRBJ2-7, is KAGVTQTPRYLIKTRGQQVTLSCSPISGHRSVSWYQQTPGQGLQFLFEYFSETQRNKGNFPGRFSGRQFSNSRSEMNVSTLELGDSALYLCASSPERFGQGGSYEQYFGPGTRLTVT.

This chain uses TRBV28 with TRBJ2-7; 8 bases agree with TRBD1. Trimming took 5 bases from V and 5 from J; bases not matched to a gene: 8. The CDR3 is 14 amino acids. Germline V CDR1 and CDR2: MDHEN, SYDVKM. This CDR3 reads CASSNPGGRNEQYF. Written as DNA, the CDR3 is TGTGCCAGCAGTAACCCAGGGGGCCGGAACGAGCAGTACTTC.

This clone was observed a single time. The chain recombines TRBV5-6 with TRBJ2-1; 8 nucleotides align to TRBD2. CDR1 is SGHDT and CDR2 is YYEEEE in the germline V gene. Trimming took 7 bases from V and 6 from J; bases not matched to a gene: 6. The CDR3 runs 13 residues. The CDR3 DNA is TGTGCCAGCCCGGGACTAGGAGGCAATGAGCAGTTCTTC. Encoded protein: CASPGLGGNEQFF.

The DNA for the CDR3 is TGCGCCAGCAGCCAAGGTCGGGTGGGGTCTGAGGAGACCCAGTACTTC. Amino acids: CASSQGRVGSEETQYF. V gene TRBV4-1 combines with J gene TRBJ2-5; D is ambiguous. The CDR3 length is 16 residues. The V and J ends lost 1 base and 5 bases respectively, with 17 bases between them. The germline V gene has CDR1 MGHRA and CDR2 YSYEKL.

This chain uses TRBV21-1 with TRBJ1-2. TRBV21-1 is deemed a pseudogene. The CDR3 is made up of 16 amino acids. CDR3 region: CASSKLRPPDSGGYTF. The CDR3 region has the DNA TGTGCCAGCAGCAAACTAAGACCCCCCGACAGCGGTGGCTACACCTTC.

This chain links TRBV5-4 with TRBJ1-5; unclear D gene. Germline CDR1 SGHNT, CDR2 YYREEE (reference sequence). V was shortened by 1 base and J by 3 bases, with 17 bases between the two germline ends. The length of the CDR3 is 17 residues. CDR3 DNA sequence: TGTGCCAGCAGCTTGCGTGCTTGGAACAGATACAATCAGCCCCAGCATTTT. It is translated as CASSLRAWNRYNQPQHF.